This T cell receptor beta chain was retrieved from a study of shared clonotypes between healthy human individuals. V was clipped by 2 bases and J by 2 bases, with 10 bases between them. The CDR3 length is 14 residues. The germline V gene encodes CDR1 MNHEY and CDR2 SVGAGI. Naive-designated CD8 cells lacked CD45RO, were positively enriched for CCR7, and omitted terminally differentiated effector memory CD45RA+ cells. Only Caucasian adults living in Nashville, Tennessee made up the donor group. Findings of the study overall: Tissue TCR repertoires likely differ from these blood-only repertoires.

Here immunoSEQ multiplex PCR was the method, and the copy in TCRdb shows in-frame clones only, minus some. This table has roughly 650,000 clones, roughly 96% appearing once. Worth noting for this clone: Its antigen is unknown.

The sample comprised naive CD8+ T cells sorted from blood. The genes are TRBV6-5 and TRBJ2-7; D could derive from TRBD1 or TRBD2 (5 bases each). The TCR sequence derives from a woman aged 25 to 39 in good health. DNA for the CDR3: TGTGCCAGCAGTTACCGGGGCGGCACCTACGAGCAGTACTTC. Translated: CASSYRGGTYEQYF.